What follows are 5 T cell receptor beta chains derived from one specimen sequenced in a study of Ad26.COV2.S vaccination and SARS-CoV-2 variants (dated by TCRdb to the early 2020s). The library was generated by the immunoSEQ multiplex PCR assay. The source is immuneACCESS, and TCRdb retained only in-frame sequences with V and J called. Part of the clones is not carried over; for the studies checked, unresolved V genes explain less than half of this, and the remainder is unexplained. The sample table lists hundreds of thousands of clones, approximately 88% of them with a count of one. Of the sample, roughly 1.5% falls within the top ten clones. The treatment or condition label corresponds to: 15 to 20 received Ad26.COV2.S at low or high dose, single or two shots; about 5 received placebo; per-sample allocation not given. For vaccine and placebo recipients, repertoires were sequenced using samples collected on day 63 after the first injection.

The input for sequencing was peripheral blood, taken in a trial of Ad26.COV2.S vaccine versus placebo. These receptors originate from a person aged 18-65 years who received the Ad26.COV2.S COVID-19 vaccine or a placebo.

The rearrangement uses TRBV7-2 and TRBJ2-2; D could derive from TRBD1 or TRBD2 (5 bases each). The germline V gene has CDR1 SGHTA and CDR2 FQGNSA. This CDR3 has 17 amino acids. V shed 1 base and J shed 8 bases, with 20 bases lying between them. The CDR3 DNA sequence: TGTGCCAGCAGCTTAGATATTCGGGGCAGTCTAACGGGGGAGCTGTTTTTT. It is translated as CASSLDIRGSLTGELFF.

This clone was counted once. The chain uses TRBV3-1 (or the pseudogene TRBV3-2) and TRBJ1-4; D is possibly TRBD1 (5 bases). The CDR3 totals 14 residues. Looked up from germline, CDR1 is LGHDT and CDR2 is YNNKEL (reference sequence). V was trimmed by 1 base and J by 8 bases, leaving 11 bases between them. CDR3 residues: CASSQVRGLEKLFF. CDR3 sequence (DNA): TGTGCCAGCAGCCAAGTACGGGGCCTCGAAAAACTGTTTTTT.

The gene calls are TRBV12-3 or TRBV12-4 and TRBJ1-5; D is unresolved. The CDR3 is 12 amino acids. Trimming stripped 6 bases from V and 5 bases from J, with 8 bases between. The CDR3: CASSLNYQPQHF. CDR3 nucleotides: TGTGCCAGCAGCTTGAACTATCAGCCCCAGCATTTT.

This clone showed up just once. The chain combines TRBV2 with TRBJ2-3; D may match TRBD1 or TRBD2 (5 bases each). The germline gives CDR1 SNHLY, CDR2 FYNNEI. V was pared by 7 bases and J by 3 bases, with 14 bases between. The CDR3 extends over 14 amino acids. CDR3 amino acids: CASIAAEGTDTQYF. CDR3 DNA: TGTGCCAGCATCGCAGCAGAGGGGACAGATACGCAGTATTTT.

This chain connects TRBV5-1 to TRBJ1-1; D gene ambiguous. From germline, CDR1 is SGHRS and CDR2 YFSETQ. V gave up 4 bases and J gave up 7 bases, with 17 bases separating them. The CDR3 covers 14 residues. The CDR3 DNA reads as TGCGCCAGCAGCCCGTCTTTGGTGGCGGTTGAAGCTTTCTTT. Protein sequence: CASSPSLVAVEAFF.